This T cell receptor (beta chain) was documented in a study of T cells in Graves' hyperthyroidism and ophthalmopathy. On this clonotype itself: This may be a read error: a much more frequent sequence differs by one nucleotide.

The CDR3 regions of TCR beta were amplified from RNA transcripts. A set of HTBI primers served as the primers for a first-round RT-PCR of the TCR CDR3. Each CDR3 protein gets one entry after TCRdb re-called the multiplex PCR reads with MiXCR. The sample holds about 540,000 distinct CDR3 sequences, around 46% seen once. CDR3 length: 13 amino acids. The germline V gene has CDR1 SQVTM and CDR2 ANQGSEA. Trimming stripped 4 bases from V and 2 bases from J, with 6 bases between. The V call is TRBV29-1, the J call TRBJ1-6; D gene unclear. This receptor was identified in a woman aged 18 to 35 with Graves' hyperthyroidism. Specimen: peripheral blood or thyroid tissue (not recorded which). CDR3 protein: CSVGSPYNSPLHF. The DNA of the CDR3 is TGCAGCGTTGGAAGCCCCTATAATTCACCCCTCCACTTT.